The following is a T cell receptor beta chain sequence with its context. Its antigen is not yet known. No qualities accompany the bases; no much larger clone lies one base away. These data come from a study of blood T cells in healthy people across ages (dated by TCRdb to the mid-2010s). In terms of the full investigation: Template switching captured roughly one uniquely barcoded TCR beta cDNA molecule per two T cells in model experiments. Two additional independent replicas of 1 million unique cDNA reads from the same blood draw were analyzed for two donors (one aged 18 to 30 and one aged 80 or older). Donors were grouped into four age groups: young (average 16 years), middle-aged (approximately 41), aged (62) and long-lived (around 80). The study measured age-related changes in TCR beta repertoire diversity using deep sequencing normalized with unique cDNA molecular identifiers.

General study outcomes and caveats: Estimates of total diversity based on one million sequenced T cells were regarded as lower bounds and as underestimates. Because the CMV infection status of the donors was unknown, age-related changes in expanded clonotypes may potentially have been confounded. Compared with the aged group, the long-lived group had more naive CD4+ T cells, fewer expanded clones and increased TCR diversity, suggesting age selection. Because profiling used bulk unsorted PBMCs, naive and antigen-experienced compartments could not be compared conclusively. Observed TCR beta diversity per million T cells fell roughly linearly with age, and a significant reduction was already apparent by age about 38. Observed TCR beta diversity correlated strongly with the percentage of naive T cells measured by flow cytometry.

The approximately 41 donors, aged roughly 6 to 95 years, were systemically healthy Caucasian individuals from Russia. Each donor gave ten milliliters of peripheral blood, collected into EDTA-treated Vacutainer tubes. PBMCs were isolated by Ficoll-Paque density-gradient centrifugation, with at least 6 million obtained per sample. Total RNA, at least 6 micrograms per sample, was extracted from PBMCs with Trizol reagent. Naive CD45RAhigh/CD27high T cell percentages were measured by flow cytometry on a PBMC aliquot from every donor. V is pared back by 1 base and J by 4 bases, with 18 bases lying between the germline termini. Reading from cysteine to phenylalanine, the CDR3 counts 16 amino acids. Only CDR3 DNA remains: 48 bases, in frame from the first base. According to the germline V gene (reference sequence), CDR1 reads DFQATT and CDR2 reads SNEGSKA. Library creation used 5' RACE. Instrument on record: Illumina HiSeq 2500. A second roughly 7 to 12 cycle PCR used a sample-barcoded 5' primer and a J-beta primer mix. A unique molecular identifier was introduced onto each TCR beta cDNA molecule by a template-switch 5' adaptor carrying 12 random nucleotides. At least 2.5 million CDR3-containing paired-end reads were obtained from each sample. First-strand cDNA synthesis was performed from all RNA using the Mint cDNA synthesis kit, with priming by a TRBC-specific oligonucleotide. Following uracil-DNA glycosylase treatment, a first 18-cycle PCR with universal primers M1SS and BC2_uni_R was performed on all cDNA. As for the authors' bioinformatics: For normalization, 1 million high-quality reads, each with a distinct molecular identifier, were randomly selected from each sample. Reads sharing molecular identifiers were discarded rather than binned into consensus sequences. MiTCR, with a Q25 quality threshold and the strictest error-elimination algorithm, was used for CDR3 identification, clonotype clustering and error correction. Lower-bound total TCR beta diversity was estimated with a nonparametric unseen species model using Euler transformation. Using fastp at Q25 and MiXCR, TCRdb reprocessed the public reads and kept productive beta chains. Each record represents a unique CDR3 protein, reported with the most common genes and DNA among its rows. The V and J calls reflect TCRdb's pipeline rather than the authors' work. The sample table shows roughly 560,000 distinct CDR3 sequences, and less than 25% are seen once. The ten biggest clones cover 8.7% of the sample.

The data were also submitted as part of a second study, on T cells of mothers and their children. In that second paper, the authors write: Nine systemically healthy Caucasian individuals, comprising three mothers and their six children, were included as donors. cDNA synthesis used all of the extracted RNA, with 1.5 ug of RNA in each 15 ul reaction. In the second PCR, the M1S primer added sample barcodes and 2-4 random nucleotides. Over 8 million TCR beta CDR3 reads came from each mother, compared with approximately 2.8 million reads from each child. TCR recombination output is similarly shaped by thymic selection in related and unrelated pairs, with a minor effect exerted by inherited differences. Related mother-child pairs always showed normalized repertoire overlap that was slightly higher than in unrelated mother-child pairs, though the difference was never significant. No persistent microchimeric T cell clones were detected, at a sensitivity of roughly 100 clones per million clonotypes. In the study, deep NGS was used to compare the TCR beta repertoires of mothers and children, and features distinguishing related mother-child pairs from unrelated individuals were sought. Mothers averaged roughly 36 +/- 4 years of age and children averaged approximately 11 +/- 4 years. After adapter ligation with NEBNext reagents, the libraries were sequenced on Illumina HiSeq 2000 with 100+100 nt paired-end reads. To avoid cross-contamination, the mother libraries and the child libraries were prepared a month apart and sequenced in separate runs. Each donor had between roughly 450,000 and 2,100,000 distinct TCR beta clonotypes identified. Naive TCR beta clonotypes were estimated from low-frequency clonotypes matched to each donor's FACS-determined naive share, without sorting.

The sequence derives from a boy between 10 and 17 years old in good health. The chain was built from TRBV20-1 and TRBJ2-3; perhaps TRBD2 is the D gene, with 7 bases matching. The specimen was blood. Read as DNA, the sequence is TGCAGTGCTAGAGCTATGTCGGGGGGCCGCGCAGATACGCAGTATTTT. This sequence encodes CSARAMSGGRADTQYF.